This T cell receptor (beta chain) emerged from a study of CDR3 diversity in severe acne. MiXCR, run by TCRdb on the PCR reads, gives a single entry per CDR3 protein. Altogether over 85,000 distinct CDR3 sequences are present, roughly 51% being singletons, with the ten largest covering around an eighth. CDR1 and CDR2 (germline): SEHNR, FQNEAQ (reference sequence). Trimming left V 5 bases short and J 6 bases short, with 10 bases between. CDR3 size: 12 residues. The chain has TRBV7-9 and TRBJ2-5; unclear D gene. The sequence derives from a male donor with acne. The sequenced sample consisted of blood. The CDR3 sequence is CASSPDVKTQYF. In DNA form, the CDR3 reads TGTGCCAGCAGCCCAGACGTGAAGACCCAGTACTTC. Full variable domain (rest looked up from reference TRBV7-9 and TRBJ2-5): DTGVSQNPRHKITKRGQNVTFRCDPISEHNRLYWYRQTLGQGPEFLTYFQNEAQLEKSRLLSDRFSAERPKGSFSTLEIQRTEQGDSAMYLCASSPDVKTQYFGPGTRLLVL.